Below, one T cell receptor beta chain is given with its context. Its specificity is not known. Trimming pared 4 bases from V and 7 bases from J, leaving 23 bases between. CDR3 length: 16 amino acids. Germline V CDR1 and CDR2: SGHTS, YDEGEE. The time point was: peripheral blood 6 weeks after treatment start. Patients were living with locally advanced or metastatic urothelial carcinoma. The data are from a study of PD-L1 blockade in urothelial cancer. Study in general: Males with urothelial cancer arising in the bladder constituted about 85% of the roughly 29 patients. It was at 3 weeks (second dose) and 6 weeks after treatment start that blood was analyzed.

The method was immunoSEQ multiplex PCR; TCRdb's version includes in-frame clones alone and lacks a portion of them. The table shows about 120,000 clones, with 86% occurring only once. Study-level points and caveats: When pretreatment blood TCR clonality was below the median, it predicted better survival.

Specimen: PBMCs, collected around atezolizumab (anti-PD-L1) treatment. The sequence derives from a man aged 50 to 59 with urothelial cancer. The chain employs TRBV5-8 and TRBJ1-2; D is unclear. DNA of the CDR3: TGTGCCAGCAGCCGGTTCTATCGGTCCGGCGGGCCTGGCTACACCTTC. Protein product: CASSRFYRSGGPGYTF.